Detailed here is one T cell receptor (beta chain). The data were taken from a study of cytomegalovirus exposure and HLA in healthy donors. Primers included in the PCR were 60 Vbeta and 13 Jbeta primers. In the original workflow: An analysis performed later counted roughly 79 million unique TCR beta chains (roughly 11 million of them shared). Assay used: immunoSEQ multiplex PCR; TCRdb lists only in-frame clones, some missing. V and J calls and clone size are those listed in that table; D and trimming were worked out from the DNA. Here the sample table reports more than 100,000 clones. The donors gave bone marrow, and they were healthy. The CDR3 runs to 16 residues. CDR1 is SGHTA, CDR2 FQGNSA, per germline. Trimming pared 4 bases from V and 8 bases from J, leaving 23 bases between.

The chain carries TRBV7-2 and TRBJ1-2; D call uncertain. Input material: PBMCs. This TCR was sampled from a woman in her thirties or forties in good health and CMV-seronegative. The CDR3 loop is CASSSPSSPGKGGYTF. The CDR3 bases are TGTGCCAGCAGCTCCCCTTCGTCCCCCGGGAAGGGAGGCTACACCTTC.